The source of this TCR beta chain is a study of PD-L1 blockade in urothelial cancer. The wider study: Chemotherapy regimens numbering 0 to 3 had been given to patients. Points from the study as a whole: Below-median TCR clonality that was measured in pretreatment blood predicted better survival.

TCRdb keeps only in-frame clones here, not all; method: immunoSEQ multiplex PCR. This table has under 30,000 clones, about 80% appearing once. As concerns this clone: Antigen unknown.

Time point given: peripheral blood 6 weeks after treatment start. Pretreatment and on-treatment blood mononuclear cell samples were taken, totaling between 1 and 8 time points per patient. Sample: PBMCs, taken around atezolizumab (anti-PD-L1) treatment. The source is a man between 65 and 85 years old with urothelial cancer.

CDR3 coding DNA: TGCAGTGCTCAGATGAAAGAAGAGCAGTTCTTC. Its protein is CSAQMKEEQFF. V usage is TRBV20-1 and J usage is TRBJ2-1; D not certain. Germline V lookup: CDR1 DFQATT, CDR2 SNEGSKA (reference sequence). This CDR3 has 11 amino acids. V lost 5 bases to trimming and J lost 10 bases, with 12 bases between them.